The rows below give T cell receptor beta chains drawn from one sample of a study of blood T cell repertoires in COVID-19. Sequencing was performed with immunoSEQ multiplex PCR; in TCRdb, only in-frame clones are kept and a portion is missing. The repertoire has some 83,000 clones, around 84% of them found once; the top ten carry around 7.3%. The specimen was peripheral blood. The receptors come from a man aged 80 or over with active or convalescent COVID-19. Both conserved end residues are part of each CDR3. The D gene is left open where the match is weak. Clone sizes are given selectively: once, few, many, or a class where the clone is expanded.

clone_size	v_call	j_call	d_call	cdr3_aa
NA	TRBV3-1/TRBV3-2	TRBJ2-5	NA	CASSQDRGETQYF
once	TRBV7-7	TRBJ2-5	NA	CASSPLETQYF
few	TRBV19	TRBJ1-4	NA	CASSPGLTTNEKLFF
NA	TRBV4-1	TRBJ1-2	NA	CASSPGGTYGYTF
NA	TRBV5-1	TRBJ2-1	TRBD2	CASSLEWRESEQFF
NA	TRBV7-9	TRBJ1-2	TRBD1	CASSLASTGGHGYTF
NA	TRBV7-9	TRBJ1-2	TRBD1	CASSPVDRGYGYTF
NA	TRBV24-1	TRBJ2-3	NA	CATSAPGTTFTDTQYF
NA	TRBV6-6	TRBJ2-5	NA	CASSLRAGWETQYF
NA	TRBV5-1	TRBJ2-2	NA	CASSRDSNTGELFF
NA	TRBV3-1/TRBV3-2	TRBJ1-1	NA	CASSQGGASAEAFF
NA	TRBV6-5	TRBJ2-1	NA	CASSPPGSSYNEQFF
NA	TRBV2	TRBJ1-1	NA	CASSEAIGEVRAFF
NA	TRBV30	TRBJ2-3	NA	CAWSVKKGLQRPTDTQYF
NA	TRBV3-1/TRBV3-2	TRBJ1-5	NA	CASSQRQGTQPQHF
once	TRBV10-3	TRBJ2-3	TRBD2	CATGEPGLAGGVTDTQYF
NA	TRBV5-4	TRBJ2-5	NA	CASSLTGRGETQYF
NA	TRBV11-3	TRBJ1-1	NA	CASSARSTEAFF
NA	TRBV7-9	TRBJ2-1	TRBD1	CASSRTGGSYNEQFF
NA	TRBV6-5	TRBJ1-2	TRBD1	CASSDRQGSYGYTF
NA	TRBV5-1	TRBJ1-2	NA	CASSGTGQYYGYTF
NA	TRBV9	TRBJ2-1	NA	CASSVGKWNEQFF
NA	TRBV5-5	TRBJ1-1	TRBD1	CASRRGTGDSEAFF
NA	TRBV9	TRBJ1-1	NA	CASSLTGFTEAFF
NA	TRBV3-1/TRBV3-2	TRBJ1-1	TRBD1	CASSQANRGWAFF
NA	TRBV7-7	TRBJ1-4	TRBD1	CASSAGTAAKEKLFF
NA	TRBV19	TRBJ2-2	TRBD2	CASKGLADLTGELFF
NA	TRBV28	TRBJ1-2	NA	CASSLIKGRGYGYTF
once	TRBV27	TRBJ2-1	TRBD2	CASSFPAGGGSYNEQFF
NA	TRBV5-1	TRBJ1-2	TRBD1	CASSPNRDRGHGYTF
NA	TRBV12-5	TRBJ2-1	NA	CASGPATSSLKNEQFF
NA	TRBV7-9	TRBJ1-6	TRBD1	CAIQEGARDNSPLHF
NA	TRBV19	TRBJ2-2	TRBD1	CASREPTGGSIGELFF
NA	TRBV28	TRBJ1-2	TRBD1	CASRGGKGTGLDYGYTF
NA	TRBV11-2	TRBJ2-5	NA	CASSLEGGHQETQYF
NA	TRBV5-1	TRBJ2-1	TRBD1	CASSSGTGAELSVALGRHNEQFF
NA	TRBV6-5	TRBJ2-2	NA	CASSYSIQVATGELFF
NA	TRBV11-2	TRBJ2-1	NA	CASSSSEYVGGEQFF
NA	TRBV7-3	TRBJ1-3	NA	CASSLNPGLSGNTIYF
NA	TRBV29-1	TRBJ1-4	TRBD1	CSATDRGDATNEKLFF
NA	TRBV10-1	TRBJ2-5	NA	CASSDGGGPRGSKGETQYF
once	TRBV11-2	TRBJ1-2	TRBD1	CASSLDRTGVMGGYTF